The entry that follows covers one TCR beta chain sequence. Its cognate antigen is unknown. The V and J ends lost 4 bases and 1 base respectively, with 16 bases between them. Germline values: CDR1 MNHEY, CDR2 SMNVEV (reference sequence). This CDR3 is 16 amino acids long. Caucasian, healthy and from Russia, the donors were aged between about 6 and 90. Samples each had at least 5 micrograms of total RNA extracted. The authors ran a second PCR of about 6 to 11 cycles using a sample-barcoded 5' primer and a J-beta primer mix. Through a template-switch adaptor with 12 random nucleotides, each cDNA molecule received a tag. TCRdb redid the calling of the 5' RACE reads with MiXCR, one entry per CDR3 protein. The sample has roughly 680,000 distinct CDR3 sequences, over 40% seen once; the top ten hold 13%. This sample was taken from a study of blood T cells in healthy people across ages. Findings and limits, study-wide: Possibly confounding the expanded clonotype changes was the fact that donor CMV status was unknown.

The sequenced material came from blood. The chain employs TRBV27 and TRBJ1-1; the D gene is possibly TRBD1 (6 bases). The origin of this receptor is a woman of 80 years or more in good health. The DNA of the CDR3 is TGTGCCAGCAGTTCATTACAGGGAGGCGGGAACACTGAAGCTTTCTTT. Its protein is CASSSLQGGGNTEAFF.